The 11 T cell receptor beta chains reported below all come from one sample, sequenced in a study of OX40 agonist ivuxolimab in advanced cancers. Some clones are missing from TCRdb's copy, which holds only in-frame ones; the method was immunoSEQ multiplex PCR. The data show 90,000 to 150,000 clones, 75% to 90% seen once. This specimen consisted of CD4+ or CD8+ T cells sorted from blood, obtained in a trial of the OX40 agonist ivuxolimab. The receptors come from an adult with an advanced solid tumor such as melanoma, head and neck, liver or kidney cancer.

This chain uses TRBV6-1 with TRBJ2-7, with D possibly matching TRBD1 (6 bases). V was clipped by 7 bases and J by 6 bases, with 19 bases between them. The CDR3 extends over 14 amino acids. Looked up from germline, CDR1 is MNHNS and CDR2 is SASEGT. The CDR3 spells CASTPNFGTSEQYF. The CDR3 DNA sequence: TGTGCCAGCACTCCTAATTTTGGGACATCCGAGCAGTACTTC.

Notes on this clone: Relative to the germline gene, one junction end is altered; a read error may explain this. The rearrangement joins TRBV2 to TRBJ1-1; D gene uncertain. The germline gives CDR1 SNHLY, CDR2 FYNNEI. This CDR3 contains 14 residues. The CDR3 sequence: CASTEVENLTEAFF. The CDR3 DNA reads TGTGCCAGCACTGAAGTGGAAAACCTAACTGAAGCTTTCTTT.

The chain carries TRBV10-1 and TRBJ2-7; tentatively, D is TRBD1 or TRBD2 (6 bases each). Trimming cost V 8 bases and J 1 base, with 18 bases left between them. CDR1 is WNHNN, CDR2 SYGVQD, per germline (reference sequence). CDR3 length: 15 residues. The CDR3 region has the DNA TGCGCCAGCCCACCGGGGGCGGGGATTTCCTACGAGCAGTACTTC. Its translation is CASPPGAGISYEQYF.

V gene TRBV28 combines with J gene TRBJ2-2; 7 bases fit TRBD1. V shed 6 bases, J shed 3 bases, and the junction held 7 bases outside the gene matches. Looked up from germline, CDR1 is MDHEN and CDR2 is SYDVKM. The CDR3 extends over 15 amino acids. The CDR3 sequence is CASSTGDRDTGELFF. The CDR3 DNA reads as TGTGCCAGCAGCACAGGGGATCGGGACACCGGGGAGCTGTTTTTT.

The genes are TRBV28 and TRBJ1-5, with D uncertain. The CDR3 totals 15 residues. Germline-derived CDR1 and CDR2 are MDHEN and SYDVKM. Trimming took 1 base from V and 1 from J, leaving 8 bases between them. The CDR3 reads CASSLLGRSNQPQHF. In DNA, the CDR3 is TGTGCCAGCAGTTTATTAGGACGCAGCAATCAGCCCCAGCATTTT.

The V gene is TRBV27, the J gene TRBJ1-2, with D possibly being TRBD1 (5 bases). V lost 3 bases, J lost 2 bases, and 13 bases lay in between. The CDR3 runs 15 residues. The germline gives CDR1 MNHEY, CDR2 SMNVEV (reference sequence). CDR3 bases: TGTGCCAGCAGTTTCCGATTATGGGGGAACTATGGCTACACCTTC. Protein sequence: CASSFRLWGNYGYTF.

V usage is TRBV28 and J usage is TRBJ1-2; 10 bases agree with TRBD1. J gave up 8 bases and V 5 bases, and 14 bases lay outside the gene matches. The CDR3 is 16 residues long. Germline lookup yields CDR1 MDHEN and CDR2 SYDVKM. CDR3 DNA: TGTGCCAGCAGTCTAAAGCCGGGACAGGGGACCAGGGGCTACACCTTC. Residues: CASSLKPGQGTRGYTF.

The table lists this clone with a few counts. The genes are TRBV27 and TRBJ1-2; D gene unclear. Trimming took 2 bases from V and 4 from J, leaving 11 bases between them. This CDR3 region has 14 residues. The germline gives CDR1 MNHEY, CDR2 SMNVEV (reference sequence). The CDR3 DNA reads TGTGCCAGCAGTTTAAGTGGAGGGTTCTATGGCTACACCTTC. As protein: CASSLSGGFYGYTF.

The chain has TRBV28 and TRBJ2-3; weak D call: TRBD2 (7 bases). CDR1 is MDHEN and CDR2 is SYDVKM in the germline V gene. The CDR3 loop spans 16 amino acids. Trimming removed 3 bases at V and 0 bases at J, with 13 bases between. The CDR3 DNA follows: TGTGCCAGCAGTTTGTTGGGGGGGGCTAGCACAGATACGCAGTATTTT. It encodes CASSLLGGASTDTQYF.

V is TRBV4-3 and J is TRBJ1-4; TRBD1 aligns across 8 bases. V was pared by 4 bases and J by 5 bases, with 6 bases of the junction left unmatched. CDR1 is LGHNA and CDR2 is YSLEER in the germline V gene. This CDR3 region has 15 residues. The CDR3 DNA sequence: TGCGCCAGCAGCCGAGCAGGGGGCGCCAATGAAAAACTGTTTTTT. Amino acids: CASSRAGGANEKLFF.

As DNA, the CDR3 is TGTGCCAGCAGCTTAGAAGCCGGGGAGCTGTTTTTT. It translates to CASSLEAGELFF. The chain uses TRBV7-2 and TRBJ2-2; D is ambiguous. The germline V gene has CDR1 SGHTA and CDR2 FQGNSA. V lost 1 base and J 6 bases, leaving 3 bases between the germline ends. The CDR3 loop spans 12 amino acids.